The sequence of this T cell receptor (beta chain) was determined in a study of blood T cell repertoires in COVID-19. Overall study: Sites in the United States, Italy and Spain provided acute and convalescent COVID-19 samples.

The CDR3 contains 13 residues. Between the trimmed V and J ends, which lost 5 bases and 8 bases, there was a span of 13 bases. Germline V gene data show CDR1 as MNHEY and CDR2 as SVGAGI. This study enrolled people aged 18 to 89 from approximately 24 US geographic areas. In the study's own analysis: Amplifying reference gene primers gave estimates of nucleated cell counts. Only in-frame clones appear in the TCRdb table, and some are missing; sequencing was by immunoSEQ multiplex PCR. V and J calls plus clone size are reproduced from that table; the DNA served to infer D and trimming. This sample has around 130,000 clones, with 80% to 90% found just once.

Sequenced: PBMCs or T cells enriched from blood (not recorded which). The receptor's source is a man in his forties with acute COVID-19. The chain links TRBV6-5 to TRBJ1-5; D uncertain. CDR3 amino acids: CASSLTEGEPQHF. The CDR3 DNA reads TGTGCCAGCAGTCTCACTGAAGGAGAGCCCCAGCATTTT.